The T cell receptor (beta chain) described here comes from a study of blood T cell repertoires in COVID-19. Study-wide context: The United States, Italy and Spain supplied acute and convalescent COVID-19 samples.

On this clone itself: Other DNA variants within this sample encode the same CDR3.

Trimming took 2 bases from V and 1 from J, leaving 4 bases between them. This CDR3 is 14 amino acids long. Per germline, CDR1 KGHDR and CDR2 SFDVKD. TCRdb's copy holds only in-frame clones and misses some; the assay was immunoSEQ multiplex PCR. The sample has roughly 340,000 clones; roughly 90% are singletons. This TCR came from a woman in her 70s with COVID-19, enrolled during active disease. The sequenced sample was peripheral blood. The chain couples TRBV24-1 to TRBJ2-2; D is ambiguous. CDR3 bases: TGTGCCACCAGTGATTCATGGAACACCGGGGAGCTGTTTTTT. Translated, it gives CATSDSWNTGELFF.